This T cell receptor (beta chain) was found in a study of STAT3 mutations in large granular lymphocyte leukemia (dated by TCRdb to between 2018 and 2021). In the study overall: Canonical activating STAT3 mutations were detected in roughly half of the longitudinally sequenced T-LGLL patients. Over half of the T-LGLL patients were given one or more immunosuppressive therapy regimens, and 40% to 50% of those treated had a hematologic response. Serial deep sequencing of TCRbeta CDR3 and STAT3 was performed in patients with T-cell large granular lymphocyte leukemia to reconstruct clonal hierarchy and dynamics. From an initial cohort of about 220 LGL patients, 20 or so representative T-LGLL cases were selected for longitudinal TCRbeta and STAT3 sequencing. A couple of patients with natural killer LGL leukemia were also sequenced longitudinally as controls within the study. For each patient, sequencing was performed at an average of about 4 time points, with a range of 2 to 8 samplings. The paper's findings and limits, for the study overall: Variable intervals between samplings and differing treatment regimens complicated linking therapy response to changes in TCR clonal burden. Since codominant clonotypes persisted in some patients, a small but highly pathogenic clone may have gone undetected. TCR clonotype switching after therapy was observed in about 35% of the 18 patients, and all newly emerging clones were found to be STAT3 wild type. Because no samples were available when a clone first appeared, clonal expansion had to be inferred from samplings taken at other points. At least one immunodominant TCRbeta clonotype was present in every T-LGLL patient, and multiple immunodominant subclonotypes appeared in about half of the T-LGLL patients. In several patients, dominant TCR clone burden exceeded STAT3 mutant burden, suggesting STAT3 mutation arose secondarily within a pre-expanded clone.

The same DNA, extracted from blood mononuclear cells, served for both TCR sequencing and STAT3 sequencing. From a lookup of the germline V gene, CDR1 and CDR2 are SGHRS and YFSETQ. The trim is 4 bases for V and 7 bases for J, with a gap of 18 bases between the germline ends. CDR3 length: 14 amino acids, cysteine to phenylalanine. Just the 42-base CDR3 DNA is kept, in frame starting at base 1. On this clone: There is no known antigen for this receptor. Base qualities are not recorded, but no much larger clone differs from it by a single base.

TCRbeta libraries were sequenced on an Illumina MiSeq, and an average of about 40,773 productive templates per sample was obtained. Using multiplex PCR amplification, the immunoSEQ assay generated the TCRbeta CDR3 libraries. The authors' analysis ran thus. Repertoire diversity was computed as previously defined, with values near 0 indicating extremely monoclonal samples. The table comes from immuneACCESS by way of TCRdb, which keeps in-frame sequences with V and J called. Part of the clones is missing from these tables; in studies checked, under half for an unresolved V gene and the rest for unknown reasons. The DNA gave D and trimming, while V, J and clone size come from that table. The sample yields around 29,000 clones; approximately 84% were counted once. The ten biggest clones cover 10% to 15% of the sample.

This TCR was sampled from a man in his 60s with T-cell large granular lymphocyte leukemia. Some clones in this sample may be carry-over from other donors' samples. The age is the age at diagnosis. Specimen: peripheral blood mononuclear cells. The chain links TRBV5-1 with TRBJ2-7; the D gene is possibly TRBD1 or TRBD2, with 6 bases matching each. The DNA is as follows: TGCGCCAGCAGCATCCGGGGGCCTTCCCGGGAGCAGTACTTC. This is translated as CASSIRGPSREQYF.